Listed below are T cell receptor beta chains from one sample, sequenced in a study of OX40 agonist ivuxolimab in advanced cancers. Only in-frame clones appear in the TCRdb table, and some are missing; sequencing was by immunoSEQ multiplex PCR. This sample has more than 100,000 clones; around 93% occur once, and the top ten carry about 0.15%. Sequencing used CD4+ or CD8+ T cells sorted from blood, obtained in a trial of the OX40 agonist ivuxolimab. These receptors all stem from an adult with an advanced solid tumor such as melanoma, head and neck, liver or kidney cancer. CDR3s include the opening cysteine and the closing phenylalanine or tryptophan. Each record gives: V gene, CDR3 protein.

v_gene: TRBV19
CDR3aa: CASSPRTVNYGYTF

v_gene: TRBV5-1
CDR3aa: CASSLGGWVEETQYF

v_gene: TRBV6-5
CDR3aa: CASRGTPAYEQYF

v_gene: TRBV6-1
CDR3aa: CASSASGGVNYEQYF

v_gene: TRBV5-1
CDR3aa: CASSSLGQRGFTDTQYF

v_gene: TRBV5-1
CDR3aa: CASSSPMSTGSEKLFF

v_gene: TRBV6-1
CDR3aa: CASKVGGLEVYGYTF

v_gene: TRBV7-2
CDR3aa: CASSLDTNEKLFF

v_gene: TRBV20-1
CDR3aa: CSMDRNYEQYF

v_gene: TRBV7-6
CDR3aa: CASSAMTGDLTGELFF

v_gene: TRBV19
CDR3aa: CASSIGPGRSYGYTF

v_gene: TRBV7-9
CDR3aa: CASSSGTPPSATQYF

v_gene: TRBV6-6
CDR3aa: CASEGGYTF

v_gene: TRBV11-3
CDR3aa: CASSPALPTDTQYF

v_gene: TRBV19
CDR3aa: CASSINLNTYEQYF